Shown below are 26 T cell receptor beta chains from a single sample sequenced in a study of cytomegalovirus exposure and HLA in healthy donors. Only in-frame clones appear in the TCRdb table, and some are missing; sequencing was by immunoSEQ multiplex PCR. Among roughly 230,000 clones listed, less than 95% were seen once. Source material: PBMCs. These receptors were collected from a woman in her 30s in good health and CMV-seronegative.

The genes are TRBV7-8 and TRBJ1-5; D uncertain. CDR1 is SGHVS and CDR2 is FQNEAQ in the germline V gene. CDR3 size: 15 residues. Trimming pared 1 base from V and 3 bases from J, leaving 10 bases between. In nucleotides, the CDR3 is TGTGCCAGCAGCTTAGACGACCGATCCAATCAGCCCCAGCATTTT. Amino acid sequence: CASSLDDRSNQPQHF.

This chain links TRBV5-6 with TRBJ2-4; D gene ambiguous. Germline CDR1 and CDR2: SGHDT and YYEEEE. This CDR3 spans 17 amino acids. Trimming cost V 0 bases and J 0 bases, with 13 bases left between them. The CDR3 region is CASSLVYGQAAKNIQYF. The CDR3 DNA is TGTGCCAGCAGCTTGGTTTACGGCCAAGCAGCCAAAAACATTCAGTACTTC.

CDR3 sequence (DNA): TGTGCCAGCAGCCAGTCAGGGACAGGGTCTCAACGCTATGGCTACACCTTC. This encodes CASSQSGTGSQRYGYTF. The genes are TRBV4-2 and TRBJ1-2, with 9 bases matching TRBD1. The J segment lost 4 bases and the V segment lost 3 bases, leaving 12 bases of the junction unmatched. The CDR3 runs to 17 residues. Germline CDR1 reads LGHNA; CDR2 reads YNFKEQ.

CDR3 loop: CASSLWNRGSTDTQYF. DNA for the CDR3: TGTGCCAGCAGCCTATGGAACCGGGGGAGCACAGATACGCAGTATTTT. The V gene is TRBV7-2, the J gene TRBJ2-3; TRBD2 is a possible D gene (6 bases). In germline, CDR1 is SGHTA, CDR2 FQGNSA. Between the trimmed V and J ends, which lost 5 bases and 0 bases, there was a span of 15 bases. There are 16 residues in the CDR3.

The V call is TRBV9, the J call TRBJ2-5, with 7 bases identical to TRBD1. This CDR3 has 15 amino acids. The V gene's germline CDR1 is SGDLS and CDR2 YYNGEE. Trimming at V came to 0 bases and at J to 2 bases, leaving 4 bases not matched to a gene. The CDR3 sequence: CASSVEGTVQETQYF. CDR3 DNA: TGTGCCAGCAGCGTAGAGGGGACAGTTCAAGAGACCCAGTACTTC.

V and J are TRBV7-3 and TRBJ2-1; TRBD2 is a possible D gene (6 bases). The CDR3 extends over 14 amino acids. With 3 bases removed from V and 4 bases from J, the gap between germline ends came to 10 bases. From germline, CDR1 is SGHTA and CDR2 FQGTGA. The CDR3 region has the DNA TGTGCCAGCAGCTTGGGGGGAGAGTACAATGAGCAGTTCTTC. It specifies CASSLGGEYNEQFF.

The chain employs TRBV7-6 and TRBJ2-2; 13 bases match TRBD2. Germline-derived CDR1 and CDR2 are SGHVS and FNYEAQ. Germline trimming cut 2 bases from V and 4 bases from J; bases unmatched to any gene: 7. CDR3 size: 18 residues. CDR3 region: CASSLPGLAGEVTGELFF. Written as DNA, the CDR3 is TGTGCCAGCAGCTTACCCGGACTAGCGGGAGAGGTCACCGGGGAGCTGTTTTTT.

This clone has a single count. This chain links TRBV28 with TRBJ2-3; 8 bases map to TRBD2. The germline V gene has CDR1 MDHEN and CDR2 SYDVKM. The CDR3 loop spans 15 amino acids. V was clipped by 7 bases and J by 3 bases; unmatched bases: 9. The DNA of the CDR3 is TGTGCCAGCACCCCCAGCGGGAGCAGGACAGATACGCAGTATTTT. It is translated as CASTPSGSRTDTQYF. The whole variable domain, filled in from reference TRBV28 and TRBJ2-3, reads DVKVTQSSRYLVKRTGEKVFLECVQDMDHENMFWYRQDPGLGLRLIYFSYDVKMKEKGDIPEGYSVSREKKERFSLILESASTNQTSMYLCASTPSGSRTDTQYFGPGTRLTVL.

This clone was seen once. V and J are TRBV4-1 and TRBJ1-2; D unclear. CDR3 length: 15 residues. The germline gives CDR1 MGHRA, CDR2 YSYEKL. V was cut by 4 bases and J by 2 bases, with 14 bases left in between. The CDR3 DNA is TGCGCCAGCAGCCCCACTCTGAGATCGAACTATGGCTACACCTTC. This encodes CASSPTLRSNYGYTF.

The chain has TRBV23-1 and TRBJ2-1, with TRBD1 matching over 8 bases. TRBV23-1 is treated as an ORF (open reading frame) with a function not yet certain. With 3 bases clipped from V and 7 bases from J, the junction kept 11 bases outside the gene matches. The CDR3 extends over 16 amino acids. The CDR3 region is CASSHWTGKAGNEQFF. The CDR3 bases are TGCGCCAGCAGTCACTGGACAGGGAAGGCGGGTAATGAGCAGTTCTTC.

CDR3 DNA sequence: TGTGCCAGCTCACCAACTTCCGGGGAGCGCTCCTACGAGCAGTACTTC. Its protein product is CASSPTSGERSYEQYF. The genes are TRBV18 and TRBJ2-7; tentative D call: TRBD2 (5 bases). V was pared by 2 bases and J by 0 bases, with 14 bases between. The CDR3 is 16 residues long. The germline V gene encodes CDR1 KGHSH and CDR2 LQKENI.

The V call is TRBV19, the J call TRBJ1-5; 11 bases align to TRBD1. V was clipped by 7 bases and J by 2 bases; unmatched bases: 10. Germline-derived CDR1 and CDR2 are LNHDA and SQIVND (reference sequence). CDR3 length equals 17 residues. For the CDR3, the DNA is TGTGCCAGTAAGGGGACAGGGGGTGTATCGGGCAATCAGCCCCAGCATTTT. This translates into CASKGTGGVSGNQPQHF.

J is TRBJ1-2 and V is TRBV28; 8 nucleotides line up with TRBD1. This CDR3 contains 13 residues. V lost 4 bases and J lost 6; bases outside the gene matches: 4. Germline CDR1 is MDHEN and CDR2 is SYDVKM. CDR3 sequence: CASSSRDRNGYTF. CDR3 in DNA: TGTGCCAGCAGTTCTAGGGACAGGAATGGCTACACCTTC.

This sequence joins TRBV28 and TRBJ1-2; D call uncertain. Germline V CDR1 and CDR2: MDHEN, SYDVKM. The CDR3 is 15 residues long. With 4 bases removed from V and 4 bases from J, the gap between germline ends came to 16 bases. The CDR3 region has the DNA TGTGCCAGCAGTTCCATATCCGGACCAATCTATGGCTACACCTTC. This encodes CASSSISGPIYGYTF.

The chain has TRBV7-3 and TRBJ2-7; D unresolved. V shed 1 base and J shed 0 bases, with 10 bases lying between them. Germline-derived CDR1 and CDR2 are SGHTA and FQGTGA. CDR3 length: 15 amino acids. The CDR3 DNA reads TGTGCCAGCAGCTTAAATTCGGCCGCCTCCTACGAGCAGTACTTC. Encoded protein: CASSLNSAASYEQYF.

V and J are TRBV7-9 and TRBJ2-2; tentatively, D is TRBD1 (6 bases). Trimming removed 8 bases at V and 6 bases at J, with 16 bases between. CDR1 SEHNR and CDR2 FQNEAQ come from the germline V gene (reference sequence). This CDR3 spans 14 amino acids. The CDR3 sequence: CASLWQGQAGELFF. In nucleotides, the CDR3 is TGTGCCAGCTTATGGCAGGGGCAGGCCGGGGAGCTGTTTTTT.

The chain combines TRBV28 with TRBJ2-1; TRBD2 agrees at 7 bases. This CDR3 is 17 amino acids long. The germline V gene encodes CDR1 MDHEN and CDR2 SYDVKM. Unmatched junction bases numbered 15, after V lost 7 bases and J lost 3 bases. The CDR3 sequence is CASTVTRASGNYNEQFF. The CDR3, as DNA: TGTGCCAGCACCGTCACCCGGGCTAGCGGAAACTACAATGAGCAGTTCTTC.

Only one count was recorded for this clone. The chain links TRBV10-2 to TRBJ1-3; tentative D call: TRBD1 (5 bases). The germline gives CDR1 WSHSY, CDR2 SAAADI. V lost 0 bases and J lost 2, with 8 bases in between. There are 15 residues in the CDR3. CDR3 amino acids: CASSESGGAGNTIYF. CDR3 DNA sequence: TGCGCCAGCAGTGAGTCGGGGGGAGCTGGAAACACCATATATTTT.

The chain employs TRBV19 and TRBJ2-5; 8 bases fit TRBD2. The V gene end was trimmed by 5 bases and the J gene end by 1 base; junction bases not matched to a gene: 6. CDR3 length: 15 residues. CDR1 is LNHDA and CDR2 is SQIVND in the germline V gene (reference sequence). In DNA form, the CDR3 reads TGTGCCAGTAGTCCCGAACTAGCGGCCCAAGAGACCCAGTACTTC. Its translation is CASSPELAAQETQYF.

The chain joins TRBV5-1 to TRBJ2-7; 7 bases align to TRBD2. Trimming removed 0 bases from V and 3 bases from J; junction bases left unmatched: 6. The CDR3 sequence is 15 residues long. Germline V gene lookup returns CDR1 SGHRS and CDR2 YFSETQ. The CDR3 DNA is TGCGCCAGCAGCTTGGATGGCGGGAGCATCTACGAGCAGTACTTC. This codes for CASSLDGGSIYEQYF.

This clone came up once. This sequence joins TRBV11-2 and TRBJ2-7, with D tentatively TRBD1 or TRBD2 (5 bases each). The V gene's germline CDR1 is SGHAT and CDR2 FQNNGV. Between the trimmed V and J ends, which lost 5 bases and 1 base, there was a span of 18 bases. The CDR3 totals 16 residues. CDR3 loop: CASSLNRPRRSYEQYF. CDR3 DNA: TGTGCCAGCAGCCTAAACAGGCCTAGGAGGTCCTACGAGCAGTACTTC.

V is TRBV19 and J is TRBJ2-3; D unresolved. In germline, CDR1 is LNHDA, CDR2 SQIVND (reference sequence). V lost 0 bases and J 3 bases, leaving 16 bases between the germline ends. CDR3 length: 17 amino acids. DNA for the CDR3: TGTGCCAGTAGTATAGATCTATTGGCAGGCGGTACAGATACGCAGTATTTT. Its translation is CASSIDLLAGGTDTQYF.

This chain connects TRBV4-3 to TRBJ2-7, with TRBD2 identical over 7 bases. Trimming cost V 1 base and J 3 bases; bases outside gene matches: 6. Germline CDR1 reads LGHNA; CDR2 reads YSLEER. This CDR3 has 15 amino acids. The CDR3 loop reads CASSQGRASGYEQYF. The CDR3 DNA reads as TGCGCCAGCAGCCAAGGTCGGGCTAGCGGCTACGAGCAGTACTTC.

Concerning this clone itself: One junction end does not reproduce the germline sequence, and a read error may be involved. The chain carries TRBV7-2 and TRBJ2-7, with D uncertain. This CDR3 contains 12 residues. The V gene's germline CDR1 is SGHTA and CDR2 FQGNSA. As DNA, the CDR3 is TGTGCCAGCACCTTAGGGTCTCTGGAGCAGTACTTC. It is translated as CASTLGSLEQYF.

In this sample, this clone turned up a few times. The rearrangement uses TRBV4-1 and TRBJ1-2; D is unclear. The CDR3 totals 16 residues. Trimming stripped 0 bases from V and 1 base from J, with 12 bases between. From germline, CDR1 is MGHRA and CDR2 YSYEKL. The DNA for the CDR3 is TGCGCCAGCAGCCAAGAACCGTCCCGGGGTAACTATGGCTACACCTTC. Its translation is CASSQEPSRGNYGYTF.

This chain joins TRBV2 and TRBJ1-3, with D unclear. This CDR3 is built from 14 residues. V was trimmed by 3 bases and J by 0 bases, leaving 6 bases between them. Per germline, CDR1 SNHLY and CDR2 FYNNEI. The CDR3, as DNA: TGTGCCAGCAGTGATTACACCTCTGGAAACACCATATATTTT. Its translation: CASSDYTSGNTIYF. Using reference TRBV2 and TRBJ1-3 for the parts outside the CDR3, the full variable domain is EPEVTQTPSHQVTQMGQEVILRCVPISNHLYFYWYRQILGQKVEFLVSFYNNEISEKSEIFDDQFSVERPDGSNFTLKIRSTKLEDSAMYFCASSDYTSGNTIYFGEGSWLTVV.